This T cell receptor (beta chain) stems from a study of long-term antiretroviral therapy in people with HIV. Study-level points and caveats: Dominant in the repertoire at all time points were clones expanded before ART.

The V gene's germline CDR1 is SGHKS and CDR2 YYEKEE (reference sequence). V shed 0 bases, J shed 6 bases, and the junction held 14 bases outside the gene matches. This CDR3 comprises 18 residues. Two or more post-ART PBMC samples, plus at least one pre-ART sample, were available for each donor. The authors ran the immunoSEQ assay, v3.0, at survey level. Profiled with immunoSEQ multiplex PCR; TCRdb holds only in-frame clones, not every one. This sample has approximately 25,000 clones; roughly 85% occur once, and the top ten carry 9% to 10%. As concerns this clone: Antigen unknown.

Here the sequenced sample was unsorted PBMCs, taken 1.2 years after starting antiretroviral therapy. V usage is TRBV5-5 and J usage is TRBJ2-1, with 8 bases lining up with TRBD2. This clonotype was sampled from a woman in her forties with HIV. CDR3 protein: CASSLEAGGSPIFNEQFF. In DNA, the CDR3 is TGTGCCAGCAGCTTGGAGGCGGGGGGTAGCCCCATTTTCAATGAGCAGTTCTTC.